Below, 14 T cell receptor beta chains from the same sample are listed, as sequenced in a study of blood T cell repertoires in COVID-19. Repertoires were generated with immunoSEQ multiplex PCR, while TCRdb's copy carries only in-frame clones and drops some. The sample shows 100,000 to 150,000 clones, roughly four fifths of them seen only once. Sample: peripheral blood. These receptors were taken from a human donor in a cohort sampled during active COVID-19.

The V call is TRBV4-3, the J call TRBJ1-2, with 8 bases aligning to TRBD1. Germline V lookup: CDR1 LGHNA, CDR2 YSLEER. V was clipped by 0 bases and J by 4 bases; unmatched bases: 7. This CDR3 has 16 residues. The chain's CDR3 is CASSQEYGTGSYGYTF. CDR3 nucleotides: TGCGCCAGCAGCCAAGAATATGGGACAGGCAGCTATGGCTACACCTTC.

J is TRBJ1-1 and V is TRBV14; D might be TRBD1 (6 bases). The CDR3 totals 13 residues. CDR1 and CDR2 (germline): SGHDN, FVKESK. The germline V and J ends were trimmed by 1 base and 8 bases, with 11 bases remaining between them. CDR3 sequence reads: CASSQGDGTEAFF. The CDR3 region has the DNA TGTGCCAGCAGCCAAGGGGACGGGACAGAAGCTTTCTTT. The full variable domain, with the rest looked up from reference TRBV14 and TRBJ1-1, is EAGVTQFPSHSVIEKGQTVTLRCDPISGHDNLYWYRRVMGKEIKFLLHFVKESKQDESGMPNNRFLAERTGGTYSTLKVQPAELEDSGVYFCASSQGDGTEAFFGQGTRLTVV.

This rearrangement joins TRBV6-1 to TRBJ2-7; 9 bases map to TRBD1. This CDR3 contains 16 residues. Germline V gene sequence: CDR1 MNHNS, CDR2 SASEGT. Trimming at V came to 4 bases and at J to 1 base, leaving 8 bases not matched to a gene. The CDR3, as DNA: TGTGCCAGCAGTGTCGACAGGGGGTCTCTGTCCTACGAGCAGTACTTC. It codes for CASSVDRGSLSYEQYF.

The rearrangement links TRBV9 to TRBJ2-3; 7 nucleotides agree with TRBD1. Looked up from germline, CDR1 is SGDLS and CDR2 is YYNGEE. Unmatched junction bases numbered 4, after V lost 4 bases and J lost 2 bases. This CDR3 contains 14 residues. The CDR3 sequence is CASSPQGNTDTQYF. CDR3 coding DNA: TGTGCCAGCAGCCCACAGGGGAACACAGATACGCAGTATTTT.

The chain is built from TRBV2 and TRBJ1-1; 8 bases line up with TRBD1. With V trimmed by 7 bases and J by 1 base, 8 bases remained unmatched. This CDR3 contains 15 residues. Germline assignment: CDR1 SNHLY and CDR2 FYNNEI. This CDR3 is CASIQGAAPNTEAFF. CDR3 bases: TGTGCCAGCATCCAGGGGGCAGCCCCGAACACTGAAGCTTTCTTT.

The J gene is TRBJ1-6, the V gene TRBV6-2 or TRBV6-3; the D gene is possibly TRBD1 (5 bases). Deletions cut 6 bases from V and 10 bases from J, with 16 bases between. This CDR3 region has 14 residues. Germline loops: CDR1 MNHEY, CDR2 SVGEGT. The CDR3 reads CASSLTGVGSPLHF. DNA of the CDR3: TGTGCCAGCAGCTTAACAGGAGTCGGGTCACCCCTCCACTTT.

V is TRBV6-6 and J is TRBJ2-3; 11 bases line up with TRBD2. With 5 bases clipped from V and 4 bases from J, the junction kept 8 bases outside the gene matches. Looked up from germline, CDR1 is MNHNY and CDR2 is SVGAGI (reference sequence). The CDR3 spans 16 residues. This chain's CDR3 is CASSRLAGTTADTQYF. In nucleotides, the CDR3 is TGTGCCAGCAGTCGACTAGCGGGGACAACCGCAGATACGCAGTATTTT.

The chain employs TRBV5-4 and TRBJ2-6; 7 bases are a match to TRBD1. Germline V gene lookup returns CDR1 SGHNT and CDR2 YYREEE (reference sequence). Germline trimming cut 0 bases from V and 0 bases from J; bases unmatched to any gene: 3. The CDR3 contains 17 residues. DNA for the CDR3: TGTGCCAGCAGCTTGGGGACAGGCCCCTCTGGGGCCAACGTCCTGACTTTC. Residues: CASSLGTGPSGANVLTF.

CDR3 DNA sequence: TGTGCCAGCAGTGAAGCCCGGGGGAGAGGGCTCGTTACCTACGAGCAGTACTTC. It is translated as CASSEARGRGLVTYEQYF. The chain links TRBV6-1 to TRBJ2-7; D possibly corresponds to TRBD2 (6 bases). The CDR3 consists of 18 residues. CDR1 and CDR2 from the germline V gene are MNHNS and SASEGT. With 0 bases removed from V and 2 bases from J, the gap between germline ends came to 20 bases.

The chain carries TRBV7-2 and TRBJ2-3, with 7 positions matching TRBD2. This CDR3 has 15 residues. Trimming at V came to 4 bases and at J to 5 bases, leaving 9 bases not matched to a gene. Germline values: CDR1 SGHTA, CDR2 FQGNSA. The CDR3 DNA follows: TGTGCCAGCAGCTACGGGGCGGGGGAAGGAGATACGCAGTATTTT. Amino acids: CASSYGAGEGDTQYF.

This clone came up once. This rearrangement joins TRBV3-1 (or the pseudogene TRBV3-2) to TRBJ2-3; 10 bases fit TRBD1. Trimming removed 2 bases from V and 4 bases from J; junction bases left unmatched: 27. The CDR3 spans 23 residues. CDR1 is LGHDT, CDR2 YNNKEL, per germline (reference sequence). As DNA, the CDR3 is TGTGCCAGCAGCCAAAGGTCTCCCCCCCAGACACAGCCGGGACAGGGGTTCGCAGATACGCAGTATTTT. Its translation is CASSQRSPPQTQPGQGFADTQYF.

This clone was observed a single time. The chain is built from TRBV4-1 and TRBJ2-3; 14 bases are a match to TRBD2. From germline, CDR1 is MGHRA and CDR2 YSYEKL. Unmatched junction bases numbered 11, after V lost 0 bases and J lost 3 bases. The CDR3 runs to 20 residues. In DNA form, the CDR3 reads TGCGCCAGCAGCCAAGATAGCCGGACTAGCGGGGGGCCTTGGACAGATACGCAGTATTTT. Encoded protein: CASSQDSRTSGGPWTDTQYF.

The V call is TRBV27, the J call TRBJ2-7; D may be TRBD2 (6 bases). Trimming cost V 2 bases and J 0 bases, with 11 bases left between them. Germline assignment: CDR1 MNHEY and CDR2 SMNVEV (reference sequence). The CDR3 covers 15 residues. CDR3 sequence (DNA): TGTGCCAGCAGTTTAAGGCGCGGGGACTCCTACGAGCAGTACTTC. Protein: CASSLRRGDSYEQYF.

The gene calls are TRBV5-1 and TRBJ2-1, with 8 bases aligning to TRBD1. After removal of 3 bases from V and 2 bases from J, the junction contained 10 bases not matched to a gene. Germline V gene lookup returns CDR1 SGHRS and CDR2 YFSETQ. The CDR3 covers 17 residues. The CDR3 DNA is TGCGCCAGCAGCTCCCCCGGACAGGGCTCTGCCTACAATGAGCAGTTCTTC. Amino acid sequence: CASSSPGQGSAYNEQFF.